The source of this TCR beta chain is a study of beta chain features in type 1 diabetes. Regarding the study as a whole: All four CD4+ subsets of Type 1 diabetes patients contained TCRB CDR3s that were moderately but significantly shorter.

This clone was found a few times. The antigen is unknown. The sequenced template was cDNA made from the entire isolated RNA. Only in-frame clones appear in the TCRdb table, and some are missing; sequencing was by immunoSEQ multiplex PCR. The profile shows around 710,000 clones, 12% of them singletons. CDR1 is SNHLY and CDR2 is FYNNEI in the germline V gene. V gave up 8 bases and J gave up 4 bases; unmatched junction bases: 1. The CDR3 has 13 residues. The sequence came from a man younger than 40 with type 1 diabetes. V is TRBV2 and J is TRBJ1-6; 8 bases line up with TRBD1. The sequencing sample was made of naive CD4+ T cells from blood. CDR3 nucleotide sequence: TGTGCCAGCTGGACAGGGTATAATTCACCCCTCCACTTT. As protein: CASWTGYNSPLHF.